This record looks at one T cell receptor beta chain sequence and its context. This sample stems from a study of blood T cell repertoires in COVID-19. Trimming took off 5 bases at V and 4 bases at J, with 6 bases between the two ends. CDR3 size: 12 residues. Germline V gene sequence: CDR1 SEHNR, CDR2 FQNEAQ (reference sequence). Sequenced by immunoSEQ multiplex PCR; TCRdb stores in-frame clones only, minus some. The sample holds fewer than 200,000 clones, 84% seen once. The sample comprised peripheral blood. The source is a human donor in a cohort sampled during active COVID-19. V usage is TRBV7-9 and J usage is TRBJ1-3; a possible D gene is TRBD1 (6 bases). The CDR3 reads CASSQGGNTIYF. The CDR3, as DNA: TGTGCCAGCAGCCAGGGGGGAAACACCATATATTTT.